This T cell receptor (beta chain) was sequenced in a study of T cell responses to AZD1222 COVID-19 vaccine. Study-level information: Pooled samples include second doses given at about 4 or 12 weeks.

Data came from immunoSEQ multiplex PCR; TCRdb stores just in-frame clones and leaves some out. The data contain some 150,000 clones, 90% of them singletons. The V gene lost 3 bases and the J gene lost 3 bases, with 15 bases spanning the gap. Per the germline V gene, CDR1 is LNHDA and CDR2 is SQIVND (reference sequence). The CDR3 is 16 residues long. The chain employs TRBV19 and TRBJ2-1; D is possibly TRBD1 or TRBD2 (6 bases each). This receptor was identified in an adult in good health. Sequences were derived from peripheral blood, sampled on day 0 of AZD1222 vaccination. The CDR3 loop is CASSMGGAGVYNEQFF. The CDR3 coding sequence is TGTGCCAGTAGTATGGGCGGGGCAGGGGTCTACAATGAGCAGTTCTTC.